The 19 T cell receptor beta chains below come from one sample, sequenced in a study of cytomegalovirus exposure and HLA in healthy donors listed by TCRdb under 2017. Libraries came from the immunoSEQ multiplex PCR assay. For the multiplex PCR, a mixture combining 60 forward primers for TCR Vbeta segments and 13 reverse primers for TCR Jbeta segments was used. This is the immuneACCESS table as TCRdb keeps it, with only in-frame sequences that have V and J called. A part of the clones is gone; compared with another copy, unresolved V genes explain less than half, and the rest is unexplained. For this sample the table gives more than 120,000 clones, of which 80% to 85% were detected only once. Clones ranked in the top ten supply roughly 2.9% of the sample. Input material: PBMCs. These receptors came from a woman in her 30s in good health and CMV-seronegative.

The J gene is TRBJ2-7, the V gene TRBV7-2; no firm D call. CDR1 and CDR2 from the germline V gene are SGHTA and FQGNSA. This CDR3 is built from 13 residues. Deletions cut 0 bases from V and 2 bases from J, with 5 bases between. The CDR3: CASSLASTYEQYF. CDR3 sequence (DNA): TGTGCCAGCAGCTTAGCTAGTACCTACGAGCAGTACTTC.

The chain is built from TRBV18 and TRBJ1-2; the D is unclear. The length of the CDR3 is 13 residues. Germline CDR1 is KGHSH and CDR2 is LQKENI. V was shortened by 0 bases and J by 8 bases, with 10 bases between the two germline ends. For the CDR3, the DNA is TGTGCCAGCTCACCACCGGGTTTCAGGGGCTACACCTTC. Translation gives CASSPPGFRGYTF.

The rearrangement uses TRBV6-6 and TRBJ1-2; D remains unclear. The CDR3 spans 15 residues. With 5 bases removed from V and 4 bases from J, the gap between germline ends came to 17 bases. The germline V gene has CDR1 MNHNY and CDR2 SVGAGI (reference sequence). The CDR3 here is CASSPREGRVYGYTF. As DNA, the CDR3 is TGTGCCAGCAGTCCTCGAGAGGGCCGGGTCTATGGCTACACCTTC.

This rearrangement joins TRBV7-9 to TRBJ2-5; 7 bases are shared with TRBD1. Per the germline V gene, CDR1 is SEHNR and CDR2 is FQNEAQ (reference sequence). Trimming cost V 5 bases and J 1 base; bases outside gene matches: 7. This CDR3 is built from 15 residues. CDR3 DNA: TGTGCCAGCAGCCCCATACAGGGGTTCCAAGAGACCCAGTACTTC. It translates to CASSPIQGFQETQYF. Full variable domain (rest looked up from reference TRBV7-9 and TRBJ2-5): DTGVSQNPRHKITKRGQNVTFRCDPISEHNRLYWYRQTLGQGPEFLTYFQNEAQLEKSRLLSDRFSAERPKGSFSTLEIQRTEQGDSAMYLCASSPIQGFQETQYFGPGTRLLVL.

The rearrangement joins TRBV29-1 to TRBJ2-7, with D tentatively TRBD1 (5 bases). Germline lookup yields CDR1 SQVTM and CDR2 ANQGSEA. The CDR3 totals 13 residues. Trimming pared 7 bases from V and 2 bases from J, leaving 15 bases between. The CDR3 sequence is CSATRAGPYEQYF. CDR3 nucleotide sequence: TGCAGCGCGACCCGGGCAGGGCCCTACGAGCAGTACTTC.

This clone was observed a single time. V and J are TRBV5-4 and TRBJ1-6; 7 bases agree with TRBD1. V lost 4 bases and J lost 3; bases outside the gene matches: 4. Germline V CDR1 and CDR2: SGHNT, YYREEE (reference sequence). The CDR3 length is 15 residues. CDR3 region: CASSLRQGYNSPLHF. As DNA, the CDR3 is TGTGCCAGCAGCCTCAGACAGGGCTATAATTCACCCCTCCACTTT.

The rearrangement joins TRBV9 to TRBJ2-7; the match to TRBD1 covers 12 bases. The germline CDR1 and CDR2 sequences are SGDLS and YYNGEE. The CDR3 has 18 amino acids. The V gene end was trimmed by 0 bases and the J gene end by 0 bases; junction bases not matched to a gene: 7. CDR3 protein: CASSVGPGTGGLSYEQYF. The CDR3 DNA sequence: TGTGCCAGCAGCGTAGGGCCGGGGACAGGGGGCCTCTCCTACGAGCAGTACTTC.

The chain recombines TRBV2 with TRBJ2-1; TRBD2 matches at 11 bases. The V segment lost 5 bases and the J segment 4 bases; nucleotides outside the gene matches: 1. From germline, CDR1 is SNHLY and CDR2 FYNNEI. The CDR3 is made up of 14 amino acids. CDR3 in amino acids: CASSRLAGYNEQFF. The DNA for the CDR3 is TGTGCCAGCAGTAGACTAGCGGGGTACAATGAGCAGTTCTTC.

The chain carries TRBV29-1 and TRBJ1-2; 9 nucleotides align to TRBD1. Germline CDR1 SQVTM, CDR2 ANQGSEA. The length of the CDR3 is 13 residues. Trimming removed 5 bases from V and 3 bases from J; junction bases left unmatched: 4. The CDR3 bases are TGCAGCGTTTGGACAGGGGTGGACTATGGCTACACCTTC. Translating gives CSVWTGVDYGYTF.

The V gene is TRBV7-8, the J gene TRBJ1-4, with D tentatively TRBD1 (5 bases). Trimming left V 8 bases short and J 3 bases short, with 13 bases between. The CDR3 sequence is 14 residues long. Germline V gives CDR1 SGHVS, CDR2 FQNEAQ. The CDR3, as DNA: TGTGCCAGCTACGACGGGGGAGCTAATGAAAAACTGTTTTTT. This sequence encodes CASYDGGANEKLFF.

V gene TRBV27 combines with J gene TRBJ1-2, with 8 bases matching TRBD1. The V gene end was trimmed by 4 bases and the J gene end by 8 bases; junction bases not matched to a gene: 9. The CDR3 runs 14 residues. From germline, CDR1 is MNHEY and CDR2 SMNVEV (reference sequence). This chain's CDR3 is CASSSHRTGRGYTF. The CDR3 region has the DNA TGTGCCAGCAGTTCCCACCGGACAGGGCGAGGCTACACCTTC.

The chain combines TRBV7-2 with TRBJ2-2, with 10 bases lining up with TRBD2. The J segment lost 4 bases and the V segment lost 0 bases, leaving 14 bases of the junction unmatched. CDR1 and CDR2 (germline): SGHTA, FQGNSA. The CDR3 is 20 amino acids. As DNA, the CDR3 is TGTGCCAGCAGCTTAGCGGGGTCTAGCGGGGGCCCTACGGGCACCGGGGAGCTGTTTTTT. It is translated as CASSLAGSSGGPTGTGELFF.

The sample holds a few counts of this clone. The CDR3 DNA is TGCGCCAGCAGCCACCCACCACGGACTAGCGGCCCCAATGAGCAGTTCTTC. This gives the protein CASSHPPRTSGPNEQFF. The chain recombines TRBV4-1 with TRBJ2-1, with TRBD2 matching over 10 bases. Trimming removed 3 bases from V and 6 bases from J; junction bases left unmatched: 11. Germline V CDR1 and CDR2: MGHRA, YSYEKL. This CDR3 comprises 17 residues.

The chain is built from TRBV6-1 and TRBJ1-5; TRBD1 is a possible D gene (6 bases). CDR3 size: 15 residues. V lost 7 bases and J lost 6, with 19 bases in between. CDR1 and CDR2 (germline): MNHNS, SASEGT. The CDR3 bases are TGTGCCAGCACCGAGGGTGGCAGGGGCGGTCAGCCCCAGCATTTT. This sequence encodes CASTEGGRGGQPQHF.

Here the CDR3 reads CASSIDRREKLFF. Written as DNA, the CDR3 is TGTGCCAGTAGTATAGACCGCCGGGAAAAACTGTTTTTT. The chain is built from TRBV19 and TRBJ1-4, with unresolved D. Germline values: CDR1 LNHDA, CDR2 SQIVND (reference sequence). V dropped 0 bases and J dropped 8 bases, with 7 bases sitting between them. The CDR3 has 13 amino acids.

The V call is TRBV30, the J call TRBJ1-5, with 10 bases aligning to TRBD1. The germline gives CDR1 GTSNPN, CDR2 SVGIG (reference sequence). Trimming removed 3 bases from V and 4 bases from J; junction bases left unmatched: 6. The CDR3 totals 15 residues. The CDR3 DNA is TGTGCCTGGAGGCAACCGGGACAGGGGAATCAGCCCCAGCATTTT. Its protein is CAWRQPGQGNQPQHF.

The chain uses TRBV4-1 and TRBJ1-1; no clear D gene. Germline V lookup: CDR1 MGHRA, CDR2 YSYEKL. The CDR3 runs to 13 residues. V dropped 1 base and J dropped 4 bases, with 7 bases sitting between them. The CDR3 here is CASSQVRPTEAFF. The DNA of the CDR3 is TGCGCCAGCAGCCAAGTCAGGCCCACTGAAGCTTTCTTT.

The chain combines TRBV10-1 with TRBJ2-1; D might be TRBD2 (6 bases). V was trimmed by 2 bases and J by 4 bases, leaving 21 bases between them. This CDR3 is built from 18 residues. Germline V lookup: CDR1 WNHNN, CDR2 SYGVQD (reference sequence). In DNA form, the CDR3 reads TGCGCCAGCAGTGAGGATCCAATACCGGGACTTCGTTACAATGAGCAGTTCTTC. Amino acids: CASSEDPIPGLRYNEQFF.

The chain recombines TRBV5-1 with TRBJ2-7; perhaps TRBD1 as D (5 bases). Germline CDR1 is SGHRS and CDR2 is YFSETQ. The ends were cut back, 1 base at V and 3 bases at J, with 14 bases in the middle. The CDR3 sequence is 15 residues long. The CDR3 here is CASSLWQGKGYEQYF. The DNA for the CDR3 is TGCGCCAGCAGCTTGTGGCAGGGCAAGGGCTACGAGCAGTACTTC.